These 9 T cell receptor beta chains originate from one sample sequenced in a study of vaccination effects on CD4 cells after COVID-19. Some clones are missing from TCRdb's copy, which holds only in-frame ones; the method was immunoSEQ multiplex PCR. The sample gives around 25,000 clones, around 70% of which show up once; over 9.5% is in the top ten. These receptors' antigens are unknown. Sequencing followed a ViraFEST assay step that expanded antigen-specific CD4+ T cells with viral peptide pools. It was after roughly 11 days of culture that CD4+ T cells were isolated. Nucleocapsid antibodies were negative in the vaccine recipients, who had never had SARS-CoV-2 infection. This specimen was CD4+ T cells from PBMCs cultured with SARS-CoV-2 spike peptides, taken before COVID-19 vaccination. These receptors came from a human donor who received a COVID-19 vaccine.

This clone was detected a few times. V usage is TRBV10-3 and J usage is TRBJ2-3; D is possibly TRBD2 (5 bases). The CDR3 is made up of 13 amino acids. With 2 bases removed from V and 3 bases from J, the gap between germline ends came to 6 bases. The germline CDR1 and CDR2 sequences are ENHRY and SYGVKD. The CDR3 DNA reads TGTGCCATCAGTGAGCGAGGGACAGATACGCAGTATTTT. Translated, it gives CAISERGTDTQYF.

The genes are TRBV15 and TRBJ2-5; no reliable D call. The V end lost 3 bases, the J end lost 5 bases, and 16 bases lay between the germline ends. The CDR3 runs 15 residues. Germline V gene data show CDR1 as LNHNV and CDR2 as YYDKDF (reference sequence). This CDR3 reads CATSRADVNGETQYF. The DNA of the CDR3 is TGTGCCACCAGCAGGGCCGACGTGAACGGTGAGACCCAGTACTTC.

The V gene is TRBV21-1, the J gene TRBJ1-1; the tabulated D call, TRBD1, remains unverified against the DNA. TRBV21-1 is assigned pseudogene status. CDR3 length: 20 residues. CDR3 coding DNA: TGTGCCAGCAGCAAGATTAAAACGGGGACAGGGGGTTTTTTGAACACTGAAGCTTTCTTT. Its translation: CASSKIKTGTGGFLNTEAFF.

The CDR3 sequence: CASSLIQGIEQYF. CDR3 nucleotides: TGTGCCAGCAGCTTGATACAGGGTATCGAGCAGTACTTC. This chain joins TRBV7-8 and TRBJ2-7; a possible D gene is TRBD1 (6 bases). CDR3 length: 13 amino acids. CDR1 is SGHVS and CDR2 is FQNEAQ in the germline V gene. V dropped 3 bases and J dropped 6 bases, with 12 bases sitting between them.

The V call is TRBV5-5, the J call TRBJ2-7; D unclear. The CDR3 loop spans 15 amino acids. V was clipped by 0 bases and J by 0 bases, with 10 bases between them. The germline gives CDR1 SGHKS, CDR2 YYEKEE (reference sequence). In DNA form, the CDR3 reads TGTGCCAGCAGCTTGGTAGCCTCCCTCTCCTACGAGCAGTACTTC. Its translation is CASSLVASLSYEQYF.

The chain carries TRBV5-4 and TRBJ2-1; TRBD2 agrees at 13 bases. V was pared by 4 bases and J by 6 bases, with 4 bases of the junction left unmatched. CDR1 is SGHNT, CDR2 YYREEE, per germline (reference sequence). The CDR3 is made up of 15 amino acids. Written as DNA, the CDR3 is TGTGCCAGCAGCGGTACTAGCGGGGGGGCCAATGAGCAGTTCTTC. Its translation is CASSGTSGGANEQFF.

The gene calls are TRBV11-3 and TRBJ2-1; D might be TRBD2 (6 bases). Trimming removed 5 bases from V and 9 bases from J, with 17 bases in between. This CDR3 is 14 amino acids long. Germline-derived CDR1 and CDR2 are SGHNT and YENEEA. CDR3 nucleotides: TGTGCCAGCAGCCCCATGGAGGGAGGAGGTGAGCAGTTCTTC. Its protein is CASSPMEGGGEQFF. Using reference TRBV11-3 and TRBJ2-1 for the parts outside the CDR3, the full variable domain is EAGVVQSPRYKIIEKKQPVAFWCNPISGHNTLYWYLQNLGQGPELLIRYENEEAVDDSQLPKDRFSAERLKGVDSTLKIQPAELGDSAVYLCASSPMEGGGEQFFGPGTRLTVL.

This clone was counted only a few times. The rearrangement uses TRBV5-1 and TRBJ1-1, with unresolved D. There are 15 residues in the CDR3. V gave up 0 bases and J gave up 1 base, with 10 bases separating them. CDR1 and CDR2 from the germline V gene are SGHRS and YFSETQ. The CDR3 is CASSLVRARNTEAFF. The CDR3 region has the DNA TGCGCCAGCAGCTTGGTAAGGGCACGGAACACTGAAGCTTTCTTT.

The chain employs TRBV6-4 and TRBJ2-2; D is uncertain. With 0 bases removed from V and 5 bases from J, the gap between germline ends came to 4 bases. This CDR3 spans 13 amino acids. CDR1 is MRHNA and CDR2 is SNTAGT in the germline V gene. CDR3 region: CASSDSTTGELFF. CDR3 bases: TGTGCCAGCAGTGACTCGACAACCGGGGAGCTGTTTTTT.